The 21 T cell receptor beta chains listed next were all sequenced from one sample in a study of T-cell memory formation after mild COVID-19. TCRdb re-called the 5' RACE reads with MiXCR, one entry per CDR3 protein. Counted here are under 200,000 distinct CDR3 sequences, around 30% occurring once; the ten biggest clones make up about 12%. What was sequenced was PBMCs or a T cell subset sorted from them (not recorded which). Every receptor here comes from an adult woman who had mild COVID-19 (a few samples of this study predate the infection). Cell type and time point are not known.

The sample holds a few counts of this clonotype. The V and J genes are TRBV7-2 and TRBJ1-1; perhaps TRBD1 as D (6 bases). Germline CDR1 and CDR2: SGHTA and FQGNSA. Trimming removed 3 bases at V and 1 base at J, with 9 bases between. The CDR3 is 14 residues long. Here the CDR3 DNA reads TGTGCCAGCAGCTTTATACAGGGGAACACTGAAGCTTTCTTT. It codes for CASSFIQGNTEAFF.

This clonotype was counted between two and nine times. The chain is built from TRBV7-9 and TRBJ1-6; 7 bases are shared with TRBD1. Losses at the gene ends were 4 bases for V and 8 bases for J; bases not matched to a gene: 2. Germline-derived CDR1 and CDR2 are SEHNR and FQNEAQ (reference sequence). The CDR3 loop spans 13 amino acids. The CDR3 here is CASSYGQDSPLHF. The CDR3 DNA sequence: TGTGCCAGCAGCTACGGACAGGATTCACCCCTCCACTTT. The variable domain in full, with the rest retrieved from reference TRBV7-9 and TRBJ1-6, is DTGVSQNPRHKITKRGQNVTFRCDPISEHNRLYWYRQTLGQGPEFLTYFQNEAQLEKSRLLSDRFSAERPKGSFSTLEIQRTEQGDSAMYLCASSYGQDSPLHFGNGTRLTVT.

The V gene is TRBV6-1, the J gene TRBJ1-2; possible D gene TRBD1, 6 bases. The CDR3 is made up of 13 amino acids. V lost 4 bases, J lost 13 bases, and 19 bases lay in between. The V gene's germline CDR1 is MNHNS and CDR2 SASEGT. CDR3 nucleotide sequence: TGTGCCAGCAGTGGACCGGGACAAGGATCCGGCACCTTC. This translates into CASSGPGQGSGTF.

The chain carries TRBV5-1 and TRBJ2-5; possible D gene TRBD2, 6 bases. CDR1 is SGHRS and CDR2 is YFSETQ in the germline V gene. The V and J ends lost 4 bases and 3 bases respectively, with 19 bases between them. The CDR3 has 16 residues. CDR3 coding DNA: TGCGCCAGCAGCCCCCCGTCCCGGGAGTTGAAAGAGACCCAGTACTTC. This encodes CASSPPSRELKETQYF.

This clonotype was observed a few times. The rearrangement links TRBV12-3 or TRBV12-4 to TRBJ1-6; D call uncertain. The CDR3 is made up of 13 amino acids. Trimming took 5 bases from V and 7 from J, leaving 9 bases between them. The CDR3 DNA is TGTGCCAGCAGTGCCACGGGGAATTCACCCCTCCACTTT. Its protein product is CASSATGNSPLHF.

This chain uses TRBV12-3 or TRBV12-4 with TRBJ1-2; 7 bases fit TRBD1. V shed 7 bases, J shed 7 bases, and the junction held 3 bases outside the gene matches. The CDR3 consists of 11 residues. In DNA, the CDR3 is TGTGCCAGCACCAGGGGGGGTGGCTACACCTTC. Residues: CASTRGGGYTF.

The gene calls are TRBV6-1 and TRBJ2-2; TRBD2 matches at 11 bases. CDR1 is MNHNS, CDR2 SASEGT, per germline. The V and J ends lost 5 bases and 6 bases, in that order; junction bases with no gene match: 5. There are 15 residues in the CDR3. CDR3 amino acids: CASSTGTSGAGELFF. The CDR3 DNA sequence: TGTGCCAGCAGTACCGGGACTAGCGGAGCCGGGGAGCTGTTTTTT.

The rearrangement links TRBV3-1 to TRBJ2-5, with D unresolved. Trimming cost V 1 base and J 3 bases, with 12 bases left between them. Germline values: CDR1 LGHDT, CDR2 YNNKEL (reference sequence). CDR3 length: 15 amino acids. The CDR3 region is CASSQALTEKETQYF. The CDR3 DNA reads TGTGCCAGCAGCCAAGCTCTCACAGAGAAAGAGACCCAGTACTTC.

The table lists this clonotype with a few counts. The chain carries TRBV28 and TRBJ2-2; 10 bases line up with TRBD1. V gave up 7 bases and J gave up 0 bases; unmatched junction bases: 2. This CDR3 contains 15 residues. Germline V gene lookup returns CDR1 MDHEN and CDR2 SYDVKM. The DNA for the CDR3 is TGTGCCAGCACCGGGACAGGGGCGAACACCGGGGAGCTGTTTTTT. Translated, it gives CASTGTGANTGELFF. Filled out from reference TRBV28 and TRBJ2-2, the complete variable domain reads DVKVTQSSRYLVKRTGEKVFLECVQDMDHENMFWYRQDPGLGLRLIYFSYDVKMKEKGDIPEGYSVSREKKERFSLILESASTNQTSMYLCASTGTGANTGELFFGEGSRLTVL.

As concerns this clonotype: A much larger clone differs from this one at a single base, so this may be a read error. The CDR3 does not close with the conserved phenylalanine or tryptophan, likely indicating a read error. The CDR3 coding sequence is TGTGCCAGCAGCTTCGGGGGATCTGGGGCCAACGTCCTGACTTTA. This codes for CASSFGGSGANVLTL. The chain uses TRBV7-2 and TRBJ2-6; D is possibly TRBD2 (6 bases). The CDR3 is 15 residues long. The germline gives CDR1 SGHTA, CDR2 FQGNSA. V was shortened by 3 bases and J by 1 base, with 7 bases between the two germline ends.

The chain links TRBV20-1 to TRBJ2-7, with 10 nucleotides matching TRBD1. From germline, CDR1 is DFQATT and CDR2 SNEGSKA (reference sequence). The CDR3 is 13 amino acids. With 6 bases clipped from V and 3 bases from J, the junction kept 5 bases outside the gene matches. This chain's CDR3 is CSARRTGGYEQYF. As DNA, the CDR3 is TGCAGTGCGCGGAGGACAGGGGGCTACGAGCAGTACTTC.

Only a few counts were recorded for this clonotype. The gene calls are TRBV5-1 and TRBJ1-5, with D possibly being TRBD1 (5 bases). CDR3 length equals 16 residues. V was cut by 3 bases and J by 2 bases, with 15 bases left in between. Germline assignment: CDR1 SGHRS and CDR2 YFSETQ. The CDR3 loop reads CASSWDSQRGNQPQHF. Written as DNA, the CDR3 is TGCGCCAGCAGCTGGGACTCACAAAGAGGCAATCAGCCCCAGCATTTT.

This clonotype was recorded a few times. The chain links TRBV20-1 to TRBJ1-1; the match to TRBD1 covers 12 bases. J was trimmed by 2 bases and V by 3 bases; bases with no gene match: 4. CDR1 is DFQATT and CDR2 is SNEGSKA in the germline V gene (reference sequence). This CDR3 comprises 15 residues. CDR3 in amino acids: CSARGTGGANTEAFF. The CDR3 DNA reads as TGCAGTGCTAGGGGGACAGGGGGCGCCAACACTGAAGCTTTCTTT.

A few counts support this clonotype. This chain links TRBV7-2 with TRBJ2-3; either TRBD1 or TRBD2 may supply D (6 bases each). Looked up from germline, CDR1 is SGHTA and CDR2 is FQGNSA. Trimming shortened V by 2 bases and J by 3 bases, and 12 bases separated the two germline ends. The CDR3 totals 15 residues. In DNA, the CDR3 is TGTGCCAGCAGCTTATTGGGGGGCGGGACAGATACGCAGTATTTT. Its protein is CASSLLGGGTDTQYF.

V usage is TRBV7-6 and J usage is TRBJ2-5; D is unresolved. The V and J ends lost 5 bases and 2 bases respectively, with 12 bases between them. Germline values: CDR1 SGHVS, CDR2 FNYEAQ. There are 14 residues in the CDR3. CDR3 loop: CASSPNLGQETQYF. The CDR3 DNA reads as TGTGCCAGCAGCCCCAACTTGGGACAAGAGACCCAGTACTTC. Together with reference TRBV7-6 and TRBJ2-5, the CDR3 gives the full variable domain: GAGVSQSPRYKVTKRGQDVALRCDPISGHVSLYWYRQALGQGPEFLTYFNYEAQQDKSGLPNDRFSAERPEGSISTLTIQRTEQRDSAMYRCASSPNLGQETQYFGPGTRLLVL.

This clonotype was seen a few times. The chain combines TRBV18 with TRBJ2-7, with TRBD2 matching over 7 bases. Looked up from germline, CDR1 is KGHSH and CDR2 is LQKENI. CDR3 size: 14 residues. J was trimmed by 2 bases and V by 4 bases; bases with no gene match: 5. CDR3 in amino acids: CASSRLASTYEQYF. The CDR3 DNA follows: TGTGCCAGCTCACGACTAGCCTCTACCTACGAGCAGTACTTC.

This clonotype was detected only a few times. V gene TRBV6-2 or TRBV6-3 combines with J gene TRBJ2-7, with D perhaps TRBD1 (5 bases). In germline, CDR1 is MNHEY, CDR2 SVGEGT. The germline V and J ends were trimmed by 7 bases and 6 bases, with 19 bases remaining between them. The CDR3 sequence is 14 residues long. The CDR3 DNA is TGTGCCAGCACCTCCACAGGATTTAGGCGCGAGCAGTACTTC. This sequence encodes CASTSTGFRREQYF.

V usage is TRBV5-1 and J usage is TRBJ2-7; possibly TRBD1 or TRBD2 for D (6 bases each). CDR3 length equals 13 residues. Germline V lookup: CDR1 SGHRS, CDR2 YFSETQ. The V end lost 4 bases, the J end lost 6 bases, and 14 bases lay between the germline ends. The CDR3 region is CASSLRGPFEQYF. The DNA of the CDR3 is TGCGCCAGCAGCCTCCGGGGGCCGTTCGAGCAGTACTTC.

A few counts support this clonotype. The chain is built from TRBV14 and TRBJ2-7, with unresolved D. Germline-derived CDR1 and CDR2 are SGHDN and FVKESK. The CDR3 loop spans 13 amino acids. V lost 1 base and J lost 3, with 7 bases in between. CDR3 bases: TGTGCCAGCAGCCAAGTGATCCTCTACGAGCAGTACTTC. Its protein product is CASSQVILYEQYF. The variable domain in full, completed from reference TRBV14 and TRBJ2-7, reads EAGVTQFPSHSVIEKGQTVTLRCDPISGHDNLYWYRRVMGKEIKFLLHFVKESKQDESGMPNNRFLAERTGGTYSTLKVQPAELEDSGVYFCASSQVILYEQYFGPGTRLTVT.

This clonotype was seen a few times. The chain links TRBV12-3 or TRBV12-4 to TRBJ2-2, with 8 bases lining up with TRBD2. V was pared by 3 bases and J by 4 bases, with 4 bases of the junction left unmatched. The CDR3 has 15 amino acids. The CDR3 nucleotides read TGTGCCAGCAGTTTTCGGGGGGGCCGCACCGGGGAGCTGTTTTTT. Protein sequence: CASSFRGGRTGELFF.

In this sample, this clonotype turned up many times. V gene TRBV25-1 combines with J gene TRBJ2-6; 8 bases are a match to TRBD1. The germline V gene has CDR1 MGHDK and CDR2 SYGVNS. The trim removed 3 bases at V and 1 base at J, leaving 5 bases unmatched. The CDR3 contains 17 residues. For the CDR3, the DNA is TGTGCCAGCAGTGAGGCAGGGGGCGAATCTGGGGCCAACGTCCTGACTTTC. Translation gives CASSEAGGESGANVLTF.